Shown below are 20 T cell receptor beta chains from a single sample sequenced in a study of graft-versus-host responses after intestinal transplantation. Profiling relied on immunoSEQ multiplex PCR, and the TCRdb table lists in-frame clones only, not all of them. The sample records roughly 100,000 clones, over 85% being singletons. No antigen has been identified for these receptors. The material was unstimulated CD8+ T cells sorted from spleen or lymph node cells, obtained before intestinal transplant. These receptors were taken from a human donor who received an intestinal transplant.

The V and J genes are TRBV7-2 and TRBJ1-1; D ambiguous. Per germline, CDR1 SGHTA and CDR2 FQGNSA. Trimming took off 5 bases at V and 0 bases at J, with 10 bases between the two ends. The CDR3 covers 14 residues. CDR3 sequence (DNA): TGTGCCAGCAGCAGGATATTAATGAACACTGAAGCTTTCTTT. This encodes CASSRILMNTEAFF.

The rearrangement joins TRBV4-1 to TRBJ2-2, with D unclear. This CDR3 comprises 12 residues. V was pared by 3 bases and J by 5 bases, with 4 bases between. Germline loops: CDR1 MGHRA, CDR2 YSYEKL. The CDR3 DNA reads TGCGCCAGCAGCCATTCTACCGGGGAGCTGTTTTTT. Translation: CASSHSTGELFF.

The chain has TRBV7-9 and TRBJ1-3, with 11 bases matching TRBD1. Germline V gives CDR1 SEHNR, CDR2 FQNEAQ (reference sequence). This CDR3 region has 16 residues. V shed 0 bases, J shed 2 bases, and the junction held 0 bases outside the gene matches. The CDR3 loop reads CASSLAGQGAGNTIYF. CDR3 nucleotide sequence: TGTGCCAGCAGCTTAGCGGGACAGGGGGCTGGAAACACCATATATTTT.

CDR3 protein: CASSQDEPSQFF. DNA for the CDR3: TGTGCCAGCAGCCAAGATGAGCCGTCGCAGTTCTTC. V gene TRBV4-2 combines with J gene TRBJ2-1, with D hard to call. The CDR3 runs to 12 residues. V was shortened by 0 bases and J by 12 bases, with 9 bases between the two germline ends. Germline V gene sequence: CDR1 LGHNA, CDR2 YNFKEQ.

V usage is TRBV29-1 and J usage is TRBJ2-1; TRBD1 matches 9 bases. The CDR3 length is 14 residues. The V segment lost 6 bases and the J segment 2 bases; nucleotides outside the gene matches: 5. The germline gives CDR1 SQVTM, CDR2 ANQGSEA. CDR3 protein: CSVWGQGTYNEQFF. DNA for the CDR3: TGCAGCGTGTGGGGACAGGGTACCTACAATGAGCAGTTCTTC.

J is TRBJ2-5 and V is TRBV19; 16 positions agree with TRBD2. The J call could be wrong; TRBJ2-7 is a better fit for the DNA end. The length of the CDR3 is 18 residues. Germline V gene data show CDR1 as LNHDA and CDR2 as SQIVND (reference sequence). CDR3 DNA: TGTGCCAGTAGTCCCGGGACTAGCGGGGGGGCCGGGTCCCACGAGCAGTACTTC. This codes for CASSPGTSGGAGSHEQYF.

The chain employs TRBV15 and TRBJ1-4; 8 bases line up with TRBD1. V shed 1 base, J shed 8 bases, and the junction held 9 bases outside the gene matches. Looked up from germline, CDR1 is LNHNV and CDR2 is YYDKDF (reference sequence). The CDR3 has 16 residues. CDR3 DNA: TGTGCCACCAGCAGAGGAGAAGGACAGGGCGACGAAAAACTGTTTTTT. This codes for CATSRGEGQGDEKLFF.

The chain has TRBV27 and TRBJ2-1; 8 bases agree with TRBD1. With V trimmed by 7 bases and J by 5 bases, 4 bases remained unmatched. Germline-derived CDR1 and CDR2 are MNHEY and SMNVEV (reference sequence). This CDR3 is built from 13 residues. This chain's CDR3 is CASKGTGHNEQFF. DNA for the CDR3: TGTGCCAGCAAGGGGACAGGTCACAATGAGCAGTTCTTC.

The rearrangement joins TRBV11-1 to TRBJ1-1, with D possibly being TRBD1 (5 bases). The CDR3 length is 15 residues. In germline, CDR1 is SGHAT, CDR2 FQDESV (reference sequence). The V and J ends lost 5 bases and 6 bases respectively, with 19 bases between them. The CDR3 DNA is TGTGCCAGCAGCCTAATTCTGGGGCGAGGGGCTGAAGCTTTCTTT. Translating gives CASSLILGRGAEAFF.

This chain uses TRBV7-7 with TRBJ2-6; D might be TRBD1 (6 bases). Trimming took 5 bases from V and 0 from J, leaving 8 bases between them. The CDR3 runs 15 residues. Germline V gene sequence: CDR1 SSHAT, CDR2 FNYEAQ (reference sequence). The CDR3 region is CASSNRVSGANVLTF. The CDR3 bases are TGTGCCAGCAGCAACAGGGTCTCTGGGGCCAACGTCCTGACTTTC. The entire variable domain, with the rest obtained from reference TRBV7-7 and TRBJ2-6, is as follows: GAGVSQSPRYKVTKRGQDVTLRCDPISSHATLYWYQQALGQGPEFLTYFNYEAQPDKSGLPSDRFSAERPEGSISTLTIQRTEQRDSAMYRCASSNRVSGANVLTFGAGSRLTVL.

V usage is TRBV7-9 and J usage is TRBJ1-5; D remains unclear. The V end was cut by 1 base, the J end by 0 bases, with 7 bases between. CDR3 length: 15 amino acids. The V gene's germline CDR1 is SEHNR and CDR2 FQNEAQ (reference sequence). The CDR3 nucleotides are TGTGCCAGCAGCTTAGGACCGTATAGCAATCAGCCCCAGCATTTT. Protein product: CASSLGPYSNQPQHF.

The gene calls are TRBV7-9 and TRBJ2-5; TRBD1 might be the D (5 bases). CDR1 is SEHNR, CDR2 FQNEAQ, per germline (reference sequence). V lost 5 bases to trimming and J lost 1 base, with 8 bases between them. The CDR3 length is 13 residues. The CDR3 DNA reads as TGTGCCAGCAGCCCGACAGCCCAAGAGACCCAGTACTTC. Protein sequence: CASSPTAQETQYF.

The rearrangement joins TRBV19 to TRBJ2-7; D perhaps matches TRBD2 (6 bases). The germline V gene has CDR1 LNHDA and CDR2 SQIVND (reference sequence). Trimming shortened V by 5 bases and J by 0 bases, and 11 bases separated the two germline ends. The CDR3 has 14 amino acids. CDR3 DNA sequence: TGTGCCAGTAGTCCGGACTACAGCTCCTACGAGCAGTACTTC. It codes for CASSPDYSSYEQYF. The entire variable domain, with the rest obtained from reference TRBV19 and TRBJ2-7, is as follows: DGGITQSPKYLFRKEGQNVTLSCEQNLNHDAMYWYRQDPGQGLRLIYYSQIVNDFQKGDIAEGYSVSREKKESFPLTVTSAQKNPTAFYLCASSPDYSSYEQYFGPGTRLTVT.

This chain connects TRBV11-2 to TRBJ2-7, with TRBD1 identical over 10 bases. CDR3 size: 15 residues. Looked up from germline, CDR1 is SGHAT and CDR2 is FQNNGV. V shed 6 bases and J 2 bases; nucleotides not matched to a gene: 7. CDR3 coding DNA: TGTGCCAGCAGAAACTCCGGGACAGGGGCCTACGAGCAGTACTTC. Amino acids: CASRNSGTGAYEQYF.

V gene TRBV4-2 combines with J gene TRBJ2-2, with D hard to call. CDR3 size: 17 residues. Germline V gene lookup returns CDR1 LGHNA and CDR2 YNFKEQ. V dropped 0 bases and J dropped 4 bases, with 15 bases sitting between them. CDR3 amino acids: CASSQDSSLLVTGELFF. The CDR3 region has the DNA TGTGCCAGCAGCCAAGATTCCAGCCTTTTAGTCACCGGGGAGCTGTTTTTT.

J is TRBJ2-5 and V is TRBV14; 11 bases fit TRBD2. From germline, CDR1 is SGHDN and CDR2 FVKESK. The CDR3 runs to 17 residues. Trimming cost V 2 bases and J 6 bases; bases outside gene matches: 11. In nucleotides, the CDR3 is TGTGCCAGCAGCCAATACGGTGTAGCGGGGGGGCTCCAGACCCAGTACTTC. Its translation is CASSQYGVAGGLQTQYF.

The chain recombines TRBV6-5 with TRBJ2-7, with D perhaps TRBD1 (6 bases). Germline V gene data show CDR1 as MNHEY and CDR2 as SVGAGI. V lost 1 base and J lost 5, with 15 bases in between. CDR3 length: 15 residues. The CDR3 nucleotides are TGTGCCAGCAGTTACTTTACAGGGCAGGAGAACGAGCAGTACTTC. Its protein product is CASSYFTGQENEQYF.

This clone was seen a single time. V gene TRBV5-4 combines with J gene TRBJ1-1; a weak D match, TRBD1 (6 bases). Germline V CDR1 and CDR2: SGHNT, YYREEE (reference sequence). CDR3 length equals 15 residues. V lost 0 bases and J 7 bases, leaving 16 bases between the germline ends. The chain's CDR3 is CASSLVGEGEIEAFF. CDR3 coding DNA: TGTGCCAGCAGCTTGGTTGGGGAGGGGGAAATTGAAGCTTTCTTT.

The CDR3 DNA is TGTGCCTCCCGGGACGGCCCCTCCTACGAGCAGTACTTC. The encoded protein is CASRDGPSYEQYF. V gene TRBV2 combines with J gene TRBJ2-7, with D perhaps matching TRBD1 or TRBD2 (5 bases each). Per germline, CDR1 SNHLY and CDR2 FYNNEI. CDR3 length: 13 amino acids. V shed 11 bases and J shed 0 bases, with 14 bases lying between them.

The chain uses TRBV13 and TRBJ1-2; D remains ambiguous. Germline V CDR1 and CDR2: PRHDT, FYEKMQ (reference sequence). The CDR3 is 19 amino acids. The ends were cut back, 0 bases at V and 2 bases at J, with 22 bases in the middle. The CDR3 is CASSLGAGHSSDLNYGYTF. As DNA, the CDR3 is TGTGCCAGCAGCTTAGGAGCCGGCCACAGCAGTGACTTGAACTATGGCTACACCTTC.